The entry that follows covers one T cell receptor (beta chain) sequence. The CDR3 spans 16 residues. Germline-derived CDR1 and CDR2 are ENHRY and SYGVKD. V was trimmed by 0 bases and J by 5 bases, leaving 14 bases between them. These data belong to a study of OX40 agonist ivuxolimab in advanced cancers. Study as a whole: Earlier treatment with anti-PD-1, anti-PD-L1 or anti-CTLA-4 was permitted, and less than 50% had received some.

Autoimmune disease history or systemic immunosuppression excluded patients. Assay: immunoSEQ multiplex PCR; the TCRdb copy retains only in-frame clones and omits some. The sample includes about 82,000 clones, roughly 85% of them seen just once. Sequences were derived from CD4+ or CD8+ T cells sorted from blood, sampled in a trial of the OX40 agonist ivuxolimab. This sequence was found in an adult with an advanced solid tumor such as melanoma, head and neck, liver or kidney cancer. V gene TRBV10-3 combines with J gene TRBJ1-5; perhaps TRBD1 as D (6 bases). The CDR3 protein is CAISESGRGRDQPQHF. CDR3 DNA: TGTGCCATCAGTGAGTCAGGCAGGGGAAGGGATCAGCCCCAGCATTTT.